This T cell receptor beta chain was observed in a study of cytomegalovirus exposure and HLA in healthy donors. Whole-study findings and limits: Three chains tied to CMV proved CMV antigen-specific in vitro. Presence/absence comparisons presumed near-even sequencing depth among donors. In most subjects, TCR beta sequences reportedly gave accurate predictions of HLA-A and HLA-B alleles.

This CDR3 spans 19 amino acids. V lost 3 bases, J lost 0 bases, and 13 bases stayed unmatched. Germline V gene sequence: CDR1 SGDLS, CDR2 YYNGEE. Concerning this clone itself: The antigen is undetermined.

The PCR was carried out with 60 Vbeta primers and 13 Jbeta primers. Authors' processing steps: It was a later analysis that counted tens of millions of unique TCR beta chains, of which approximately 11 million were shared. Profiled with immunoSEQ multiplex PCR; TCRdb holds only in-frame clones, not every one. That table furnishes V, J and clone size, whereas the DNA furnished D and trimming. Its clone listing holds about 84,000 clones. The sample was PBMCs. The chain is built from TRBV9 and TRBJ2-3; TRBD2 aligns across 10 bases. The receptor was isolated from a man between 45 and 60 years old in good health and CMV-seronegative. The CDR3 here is CASSGRASGRGRSTDTQYF. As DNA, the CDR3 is TGTGCCAGCAGCGGCAGGGCTAGCGGGAGAGGCCGCAGCACAGATACGCAGTATTTT.